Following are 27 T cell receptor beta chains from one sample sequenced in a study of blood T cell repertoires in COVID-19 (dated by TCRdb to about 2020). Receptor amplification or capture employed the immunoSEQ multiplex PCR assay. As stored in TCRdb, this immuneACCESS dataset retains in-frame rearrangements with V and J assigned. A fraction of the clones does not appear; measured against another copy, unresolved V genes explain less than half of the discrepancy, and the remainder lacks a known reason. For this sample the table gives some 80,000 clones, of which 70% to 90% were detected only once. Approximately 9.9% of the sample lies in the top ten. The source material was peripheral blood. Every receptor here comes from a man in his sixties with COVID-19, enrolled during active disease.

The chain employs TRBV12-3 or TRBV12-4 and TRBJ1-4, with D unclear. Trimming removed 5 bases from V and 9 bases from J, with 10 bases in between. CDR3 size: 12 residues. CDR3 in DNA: TGTGCCAGCAGTCTCGACTCAAAAAAACTGTTTTTT. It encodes CASSLDSKKLFF.

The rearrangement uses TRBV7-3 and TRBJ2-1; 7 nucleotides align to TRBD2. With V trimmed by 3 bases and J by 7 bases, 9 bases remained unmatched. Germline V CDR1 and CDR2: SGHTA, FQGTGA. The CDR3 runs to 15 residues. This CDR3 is CASSFSGGLGNEQFF. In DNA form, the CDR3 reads TGTGCCAGCAGCTTTTCGGGAGGCCTTGGGAATGAGCAGTTCTTC.

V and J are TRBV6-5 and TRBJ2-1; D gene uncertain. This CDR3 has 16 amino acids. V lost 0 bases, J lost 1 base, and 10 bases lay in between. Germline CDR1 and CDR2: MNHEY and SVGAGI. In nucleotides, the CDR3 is TGTGCCAGCAGTTACTCGGTCGGCAGGTCCTACAATGAGCAGTTCTTC. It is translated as CASSYSVGRSYNEQFF.

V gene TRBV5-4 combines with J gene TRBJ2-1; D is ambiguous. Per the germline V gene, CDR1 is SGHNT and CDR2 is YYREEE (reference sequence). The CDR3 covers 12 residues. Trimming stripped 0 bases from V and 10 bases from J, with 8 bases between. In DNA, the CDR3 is TGTGCCAGCAGCTTGGATGGGCTAGAGCAGTTCTTC. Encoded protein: CASSLDGLEQFF.

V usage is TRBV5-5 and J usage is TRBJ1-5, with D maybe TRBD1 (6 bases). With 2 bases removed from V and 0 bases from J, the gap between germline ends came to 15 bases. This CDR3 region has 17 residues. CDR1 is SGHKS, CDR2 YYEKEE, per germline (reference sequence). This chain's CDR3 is CASSFSGQTVSNQPQHF. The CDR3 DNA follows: TGTGCCAGCAGCTTTTCCGGACAGACGGTTAGCAATCAGCCCCAGCATTTT.

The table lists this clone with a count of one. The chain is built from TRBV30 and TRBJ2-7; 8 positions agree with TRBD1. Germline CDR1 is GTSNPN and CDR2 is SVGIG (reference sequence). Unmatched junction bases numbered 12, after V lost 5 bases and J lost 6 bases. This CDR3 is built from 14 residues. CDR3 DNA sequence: TGTGCCTGGTCCTCCGGGACAGGCGCGTCCGAGCAGTACTTC. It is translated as CAWSSGTGASEQYF.

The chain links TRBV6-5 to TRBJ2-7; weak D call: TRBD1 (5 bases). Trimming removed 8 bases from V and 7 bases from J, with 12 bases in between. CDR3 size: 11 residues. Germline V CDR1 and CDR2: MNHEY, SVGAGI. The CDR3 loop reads CASGAYEEQYF. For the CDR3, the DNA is TGTGCCAGCGGGGCATACGAGGAGCAGTACTTC.

As DNA, the CDR3 is TGTGCCAGCAAATTCGGTAGGGGATTTACTGAAGCTTTCTTT. It specifies CASKFGRGFTEAFF. The genes are TRBV27 and TRBJ1-1, with a weak D call TRBD1 (5 bases). V shed 7 bases and J shed 5 bases, with 17 bases lying between them. This CDR3 is 14 amino acids long. Germline CDR1 is MNHEY and CDR2 is SMNVEV (reference sequence).

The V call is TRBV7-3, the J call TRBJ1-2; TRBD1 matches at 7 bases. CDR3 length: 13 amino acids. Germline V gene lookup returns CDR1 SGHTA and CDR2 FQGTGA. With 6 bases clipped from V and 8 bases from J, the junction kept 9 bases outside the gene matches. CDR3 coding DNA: TGTGCCAGCAGTCCCAAGACAGGGTCGGGCTACACCTTC. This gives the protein CASSPKTGSGYTF.

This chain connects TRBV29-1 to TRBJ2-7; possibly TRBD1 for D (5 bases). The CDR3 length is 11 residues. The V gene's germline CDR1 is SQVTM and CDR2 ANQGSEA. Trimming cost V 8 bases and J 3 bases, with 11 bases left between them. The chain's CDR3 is CSTFRDYEQYF. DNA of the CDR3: TGCAGCACCTTCAGGGACTACGAGCAGTACTTC.

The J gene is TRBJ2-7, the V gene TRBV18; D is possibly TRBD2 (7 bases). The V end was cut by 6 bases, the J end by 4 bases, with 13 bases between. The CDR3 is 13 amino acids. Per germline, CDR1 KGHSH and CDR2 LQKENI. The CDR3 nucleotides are TGTGCCAGCTCGGGCGGGGGCCGTTACGAGCAGTACTTC. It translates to CASSGGGRYEQYF.

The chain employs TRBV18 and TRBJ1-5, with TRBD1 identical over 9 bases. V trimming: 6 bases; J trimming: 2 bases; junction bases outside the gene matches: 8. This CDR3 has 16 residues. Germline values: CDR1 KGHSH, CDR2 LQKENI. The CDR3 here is CASSSGTGFRNQPQHF. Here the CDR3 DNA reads TGTGCCAGCTCGTCGGGGACAGGGTTTCGCAATCAGCCCCAGCATTTT.

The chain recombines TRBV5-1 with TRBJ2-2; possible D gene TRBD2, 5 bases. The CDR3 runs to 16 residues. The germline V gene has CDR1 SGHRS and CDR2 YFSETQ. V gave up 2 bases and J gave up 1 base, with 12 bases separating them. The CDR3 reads CASSFELGLNTGELFF. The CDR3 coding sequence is TGCGCCAGCAGCTTCGAACTAGGCTTGAACACCGGGGAGCTGTTTTTT.

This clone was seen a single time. CDR3 residues: CASSLASKGQTGELFF. The CDR3 DNA reads TGCGCCAGCAGCTTGGCCTCAAAAGGACAGACCGGGGAGCTGTTTTTT. The J gene is TRBJ2-2, the V gene TRBV5-1, with a possible D match to TRBD1 (6 bases). Germline CDR1 SGHRS, CDR2 YFSETQ. The V and J ends lost 0 bases and 5 bases respectively, with 14 bases between them. The CDR3 runs 16 residues. The full variable domain, with the rest looked up from reference TRBV5-1 and TRBJ2-2, is KAGVTQTPRYLIKTRGQQVTLSCSPISGHRSVSWYQQTPGQGLQFLFEYFSETQRNKGNFPGRFSGRQFSNSRSEMNVSTLELGDSALYLCASSLASKGQTGELFFGEGSRLTVL.

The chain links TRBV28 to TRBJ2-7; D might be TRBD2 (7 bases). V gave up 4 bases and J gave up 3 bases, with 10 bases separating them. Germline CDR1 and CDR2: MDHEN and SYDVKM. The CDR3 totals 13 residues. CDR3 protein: CASSSGGHYEQYF. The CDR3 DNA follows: TGTGCCAGCAGTTCCGGGGGGCACTACGAGCAGTACTTC.

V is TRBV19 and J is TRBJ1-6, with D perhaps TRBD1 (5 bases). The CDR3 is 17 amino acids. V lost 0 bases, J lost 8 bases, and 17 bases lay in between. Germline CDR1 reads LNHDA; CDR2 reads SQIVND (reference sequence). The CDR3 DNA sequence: TGTGCCAGTAGTATAGATTGGGGCGGCGAGTTGGATTCACCCCTCCACTTT. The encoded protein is CASSIDWGGELDSPLHF.

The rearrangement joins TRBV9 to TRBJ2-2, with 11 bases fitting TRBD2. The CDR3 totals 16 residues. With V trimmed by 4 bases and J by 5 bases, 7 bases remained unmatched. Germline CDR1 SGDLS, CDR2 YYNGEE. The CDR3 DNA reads TGTGCCAGCAGCCTTCTAGCGGGAGGAAATACCGGGGAGCTGTTTTTT. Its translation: CASSLLAGGNTGELFF.

The CDR3 DNA reads TGTGCCAGCAGTAAAACCTACCAACAGGGGATTCTCTCCTACGAGCAGTACTTC. It yields the protein CASSKTYQQGILSYEQYF. The chain couples TRBV2 to TRBJ2-7, with 7 positions matching TRBD1. Unmatched junction bases numbered 16, after V lost 5 bases and J lost 0 bases. The CDR3 is made up of 18 amino acids. Germline V lookup: CDR1 SNHLY, CDR2 FYNNEI.

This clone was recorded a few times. The CDR3 region is CASSLGSGRALEQFF. Written as DNA, the CDR3 is TGTGCCAGCAGTTTAGGTAGCGGGAGGGCCTTGGAGCAGTTCTTC. V is TRBV27 and J is TRBJ2-1; 11 nucleotides match TRBD2. There are 15 residues in the CDR3. V shed 2 bases and J 10 bases; nucleotides not matched to a gene: 7. The germline CDR1 and CDR2 sequences are MNHEY and SMNVEV (reference sequence).

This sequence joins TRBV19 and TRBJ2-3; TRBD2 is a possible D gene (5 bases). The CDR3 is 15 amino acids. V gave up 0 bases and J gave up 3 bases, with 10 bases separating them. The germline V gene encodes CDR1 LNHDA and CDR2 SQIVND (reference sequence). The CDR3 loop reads CASSIEGVWTDTQYF. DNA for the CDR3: TGTGCCAGTAGTATAGAGGGAGTTTGGACAGATACGCAGTATTTT.

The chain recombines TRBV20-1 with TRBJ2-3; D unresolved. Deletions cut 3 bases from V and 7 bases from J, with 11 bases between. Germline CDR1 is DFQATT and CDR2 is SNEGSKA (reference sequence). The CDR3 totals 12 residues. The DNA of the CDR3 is TGCAGTGCTAGTCCGAGCAGGAATACGCAGTATTTT. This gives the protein CSASPSRNTQYF.

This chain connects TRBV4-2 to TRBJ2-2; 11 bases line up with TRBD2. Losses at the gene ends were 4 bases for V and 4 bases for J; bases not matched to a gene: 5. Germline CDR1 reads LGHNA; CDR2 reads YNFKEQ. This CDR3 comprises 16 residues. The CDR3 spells CASSPLAGEATGELFF. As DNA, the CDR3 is TGTGCCAGCAGCCCACTAGCGGGGGAGGCCACCGGGGAGCTGTTTTTT.

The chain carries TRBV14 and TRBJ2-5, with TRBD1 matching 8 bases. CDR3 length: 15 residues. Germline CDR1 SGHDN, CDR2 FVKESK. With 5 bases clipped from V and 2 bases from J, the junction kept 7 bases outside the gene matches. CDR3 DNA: TGTGCCAGCAGCAGGCTCCAGGGGGCTCAAGAGACCCAGTACTTC. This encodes CASSRLQGAQETQYF. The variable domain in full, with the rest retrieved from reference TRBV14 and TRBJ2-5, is EAGVTQFPSHSVIEKGQTVTLRCDPISGHDNLYWYRRVMGKEIKFLLHFVKESKQDESGMPNNRFLAERTGGTYSTLKVQPAELEDSGVYFCASSRLQGAQETQYFGPGTRLLVL.

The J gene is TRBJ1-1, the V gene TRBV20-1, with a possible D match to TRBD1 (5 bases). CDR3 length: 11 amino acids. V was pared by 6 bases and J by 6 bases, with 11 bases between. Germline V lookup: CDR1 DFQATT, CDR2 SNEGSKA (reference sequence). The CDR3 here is CSAGRGSEAFF. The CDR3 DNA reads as TGCAGTGCGGGGAGGGGATCTGAAGCTTTCTTT.

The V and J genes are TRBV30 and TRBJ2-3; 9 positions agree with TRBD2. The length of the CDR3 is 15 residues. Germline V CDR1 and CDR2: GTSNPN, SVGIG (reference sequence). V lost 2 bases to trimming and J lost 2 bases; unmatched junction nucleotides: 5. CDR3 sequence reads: CAWSLTSGLTDTQYF. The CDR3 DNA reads TGTGCCTGGAGTTTGACTAGCGGACTCACAGATACGCAGTATTTT. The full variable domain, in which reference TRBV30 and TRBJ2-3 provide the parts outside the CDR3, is SQTIHQWPATLVQPVGSPLSLECTVEGTSNPNLYWYRQAAGRGLQLLFYSVGIGQISSEVPQNLSASRPQDRQFILSSKKLLLSDSGFYLCAWSLTSGLTDTQYFGPGTRLTVL.

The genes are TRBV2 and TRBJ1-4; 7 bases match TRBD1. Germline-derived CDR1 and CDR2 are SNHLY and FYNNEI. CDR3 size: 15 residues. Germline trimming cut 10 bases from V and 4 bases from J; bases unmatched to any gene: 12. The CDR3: CATTGTVIGNEKLFF. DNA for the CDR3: TGTGCCACCACCGGGACAGTAATTGGTAATGAAAAACTGTTTTTT.

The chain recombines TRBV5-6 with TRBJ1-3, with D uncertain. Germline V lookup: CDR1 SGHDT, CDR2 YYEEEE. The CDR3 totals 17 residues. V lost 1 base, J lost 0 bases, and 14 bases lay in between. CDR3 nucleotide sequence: TGTGCCAGCAGCTTGATAGTCCCAACGAGCTCTGGAAACACCATATATTTT. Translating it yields CASSLIVPTSSGNTIYF.